These 23 T cell receptor beta chains share one sample of origin, sequenced in a study of Ad26.COV2.S vaccination and SARS-CoV-2 variants. The method was immunoSEQ multiplex PCR; TCRdb's version includes in-frame clones alone and lacks a portion of them. This repertoire shows around 350,000 clones, 92% found once; its top ten account for 3.5% to 4.5%. Source: peripheral blood, taken after recovery from COVID-19. These receptors all stem from a human donor who had recovered from COVID-19.

This chain connects TRBV5-4 to TRBJ2-1, with D uncertain. Between the trimmed V and J ends, which lost 4 bases and 7 bases, there was a span of 12 bases. CDR3 length: 13 residues. The germline CDR1 and CDR2 sequences are SGHNT and YYREEE (reference sequence). CDR3 protein: CASSPRARNEQFF. The CDR3 DNA sequence: TGTGCCAGCAGCCCACGGGCCCGGAATGAGCAGTTCTTC.

The gene calls are TRBV7-9 and TRBJ1-4; TRBD1 agrees at 7 bases. After removal of 2 bases from V and 7 bases from J, the junction contained 10 bases not matched to a gene. CDR1 is SEHNR and CDR2 is FQNEAQ in the germline V gene (reference sequence). The CDR3 is 16 amino acids. CDR3 protein: CASSLNRGRGPEKLFF. The CDR3 coding sequence is TGTGCCAGCAGCTTAAACAGGGGTAGGGGCCCTGAAAAACTGTTTTTT. Looking up the rest from reference TRBV7-9 and TRBJ1-4 gives the full variable domain: DTGVSQNPRHKITKRGQNVTFRCDPISEHNRLYWYRQTLGQGPEFLTYFQNEAQLEKSRLLSDRFSAERPKGSFSTLEIQRTEQGDSAMYLCASSLNRGRGPEKLFFGSGTQLSVL.

This rearrangement joins TRBV2 to TRBJ1-6; 9 bases fit TRBD1. After removal of 0 bases from V and 7 bases from J, the junction contained 10 bases not matched to a gene. The CDR3 sequence is 18 residues long. Germline V gene sequence: CDR1 SNHLY, CDR2 FYNNEI. DNA of the CDR3: TGTGCCAGCAGTGAAGCCGTCGGGACAGGGTTGATGAATTCACCCCTCCACTTT. It specifies CASSEAVGTGLMNSPLHF.

The V gene is TRBV3-1 (or the pseudogene TRBV3-2), the J gene TRBJ1-1; D is possibly TRBD1 (5 bases). Trimming removed 6 bases from V and 0 bases from J, with 14 bases in between. The germline CDR1 and CDR2 sequences are LGHDT and YNNKEL (reference sequence). The CDR3 loop spans 15 amino acids. The chain's CDR3 is CASRTVGNMNTEAFF. The CDR3 coding sequence is TGTGCCAGCAGGACAGTAGGTAACATGAACACTGAAGCTTTCTTT.

The chain is built from TRBV5-1 and TRBJ2-1, with 15 bases fitting TRBD2. J gave up 5 bases and V 4 bases, and 4 bases lay outside the gene matches. The CDR3 loop spans 16 amino acids. Germline V gene lookup returns CDR1 SGHRS and CDR2 YFSETQ. The CDR3 sequence is CASSPGTSGGNNEQFF. CDR3 DNA: TGCGCCAGCAGCCCGGGGACTAGCGGGGGGAACAATGAGCAGTTCTTC.

CDR3 bases: TGTGCCAGCAGTGACAGCTATAATCAGCCCCAGCATTTT. Encoded protein: CASSDSYNQPQHF. V is TRBV6-1 and J is TRBJ1-5, with D unclear. V was clipped by 3 bases and J by 4 bases, with 7 bases between them. The CDR3 spans 13 residues. Germline V gives CDR1 MNHNS, CDR2 SASEGT.

The chain carries TRBV13 and TRBJ2-4; D may correspond to TRBD1 or TRBD2 (6 bases each). The ends were cut back, 5 bases at V and 3 bases at J, with 17 bases in the middle. This CDR3 comprises 16 residues. Germline V CDR1 and CDR2: PRHDT, FYEKMQ (reference sequence). The CDR3 DNA reads as TGTGCCAGCAGCCCCGGGGGCTCAGAGGGCAAAAACATTCAGTACTTC. Encoded protein: CASSPGGSEGKNIQYF. Using reference TRBV13 and TRBJ2-4 for the parts outside the CDR3, the full variable domain is AAGVIQSPRHLIKEKRETATLKCYPIPRHDTVYWYQQGPGQDPQFLISFYEKMQSDKGSIPDRFSAQQFSDYHSELNMSSLELGDSALYFCASSPGGSEGKNIQYFGAGTRLSVL.

The chain uses TRBV12-5 and TRBJ2-1, with D unresolved. With 5 bases removed from V and 0 bases from J, the gap between germline ends came to 11 bases. The CDR3 consists of 15 residues. Germline loops: CDR1 LGHNT, CDR2 FRNRAP. CDR3: CASGPPSGSYNEQFF. As DNA, the CDR3 is TGTGCTAGTGGTCCCCCTTCGGGCTCCTACAATGAGCAGTTCTTC.

The CDR3 DNA reads as TGCGCCAGCAGCCTATCGGGACAGGGGGGTTCAATGAGCACCGGGGAGCTGTTTTTT. As protein: CASSLSGQGGSMSTGELFF. V and J are TRBV5-1 and TRBJ2-2, with TRBD1 matching over 11 bases. Trimming at V came to 4 bases and at J to 4 bases, leaving 15 bases not matched to a gene. The CDR3 totals 19 residues. Germline-derived CDR1 and CDR2 are SGHRS and YFSETQ.

This chain uses TRBV28 with TRBJ2-1, with 7 bases that match TRBD1. This CDR3 spans 18 amino acids. The ends lost 0 bases at V and 0 bases at J; junction bases unmatched: 8. The germline V gene encodes CDR1 MDHEN and CDR2 SYDVKM. This chain's CDR3 is CASSLWSAGGYSYNEQFF. The CDR3 nucleotides read TGTGCCAGCAGTTTATGGTCGGCAGGGGGATACTCCTACAATGAGCAGTTCTTC.

The chain combines TRBV5-1 with TRBJ2-5; TRBD1 aligns across 7 bases. The CDR3 spans 15 residues. The junction had 9 bases not matched to a gene; V was cut back by 4 bases and J by 3 bases. Looked up from germline, CDR1 is SGHRS and CDR2 is YFSETQ. CDR3 nucleotide sequence: TGCGCCAGCAGCACCGCAGGGGGATTAAAAGAGACCCAGTACTTC. It codes for CASSTAGGLKETQYF.

J is TRBJ2-1 and V is TRBV7-7; D is possibly TRBD1 (6 bases). Germline lookup yields CDR1 SSHAT and CDR2 FNYEAQ (reference sequence). Trimming left V 1 base short and J 0 bases short, with 10 bases between. The CDR3 sequence is 16 residues long. The CDR3 sequence: CASSLEDRPSYNEQFF. As DNA, the CDR3 is TGTGCCAGCAGCTTAGAAGACAGGCCCTCCTACAATGAGCAGTTCTTC.

The chain uses TRBV24-1 and TRBJ1-1; tentatively, D is TRBD1 (6 bases). Germline V gene sequence: CDR1 KGHDR, CDR2 SFDVKD. The CDR3 runs 12 residues. The germline V and J ends were trimmed by 9 bases and 4 bases, with 11 bases remaining between them. The CDR3 coding sequence is TGTGCCACCCCAGGACAGAGCACTGAAGCTTTCTTT. It encodes CATPGQSTEAFF.

The J gene is TRBJ2-1, the V gene TRBV12-5; D is possibly TRBD1 (6 bases). Germline CDR1 reads LGHNT; CDR2 reads FRNRAP. V was clipped by 2 bases and J by 2 bases, with 10 bases between them. The CDR3 runs to 15 residues. The CDR3 sequence is CASGLSGVPYNEQFF. The CDR3 coding sequence is TGTGCTAGTGGTTTGTCAGGGGTACCCTACAATGAGCAGTTCTTC.

The rearrangement joins TRBV5-1 to TRBJ2-7; tentative D call: TRBD1 (6 bases). This CDR3 region has 16 residues. With 3 bases removed from V and 2 bases from J, the gap between germline ends came to 18 bases. Germline V lookup: CDR1 SGHRS, CDR2 YFSETQ. This CDR3 reads CASSSGTQQRPYEQYF. The CDR3 DNA sequence: TGCGCCAGCAGCTCCGGGACACAACAAAGGCCCTACGAGCAGTACTTC.

The V call is TRBV12-5, the J call TRBJ2-3; 13 bases match TRBD2. Germline V gene data show CDR1 as LGHNT and CDR2 as FRNRAP. J lost 5 bases, V lost 1 base, and 6 bases had no gene match. The CDR3 totals 17 residues. The CDR3 reads CASGLASTSGGGDTQYF. The DNA of the CDR3 is TGTGCTAGTGGTTTGGCCTCAACTAGCGGGGGGGGAGATACGCAGTATTTT.

The chain carries TRBV4-3 and TRBJ2-5; the match to TRBD2 covers 7 bases. The CDR3 is made up of 14 amino acids. J was trimmed by 9 bases and V by 4 bases; bases with no gene match: 11. The germline V gene has CDR1 LGHNA and CDR2 YSLEER. CDR3 DNA sequence: TGCGCCAGCAGCCCGGGACTACTAGAGATACCCCAGTACTTC. This translates into CASSPGLLEIPQYF.

This chain joins TRBV7-2 and TRBJ2-2; D uncertain. The CDR3 covers 13 residues. Germline V gene sequence: CDR1 SGHTA, CDR2 FQGNSA. V was clipped by 5 bases and J by 1 base, with 5 bases between them. The CDR3 region is CASSGRNTGELFF. CDR3 nucleotides: TGTGCCAGCAGCGGAAGGAACACCGGGGAGCTGTTTTTT.

The chain employs TRBV9 and TRBJ2-5; D is possibly TRBD2 (6 bases). The length of the CDR3 is 13 residues. Trimming pared 6 bases from V and 2 bases from J, leaving 11 bases between. CDR1 is SGDLS, CDR2 YYNGEE, per germline. CDR3 coding DNA: TGTGCCAGCACCGGGACTCAACAAGAGACCCAGTACTTC. Its protein is CASTGTQQETQYF.

The chain uses TRBV2 and TRBJ2-1, with D tentatively TRBD1 or TRBD2 (6 bases each). The CDR3 is 15 residues long. Germline V gives CDR1 SNHLY, CDR2 FYNNEI. V lost 6 bases, J lost 6 bases, and 18 bases lay in between. The CDR3: CASRRSRGVGNEQFF. For the CDR3, the DNA is TGTGCCAGCAGGCGTAGTAGGGGGGTTGGCAATGAGCAGTTCTTC. Together with reference TRBV2 and TRBJ2-1, the CDR3 gives the full variable domain: EPEVTQTPSHQVTQMGQEVILRCVPISNHLYFYWYRQILGQKVEFLVSFYNNEISEKSEIFDDQFSVERPDGSNFTLKIRSTKLEDSAMYFCASRRSRGVGNEQFFGPGTRLTVL.

The chain has TRBV10-3 and TRBJ1-6; D not certain. The length of the CDR3 is 14 residues. The V end lost 6 bases, the J end lost 6 bases, and 12 bases lay between the germline ends. Germline V gene sequence: CDR1 ENHRY, CDR2 SYGVKD. The CDR3 sequence is CAISSDPVNSPLHF. CDR3 in DNA: TGTGCCATCAGCTCCGACCCCGTTAATTCACCCCTCCACTTT.

The V and J genes are TRBV19 and TRBJ1-4; 7 positions agree with TRBD1. The CDR3 has 15 amino acids. Germline values: CDR1 LNHDA, CDR2 SQIVND (reference sequence). The V gene end was trimmed by 6 bases and the J gene end by 1 base; junction bases not matched to a gene: 5. CDR3 in DNA: TGTGCCAGTAGCGATACAGGGGTAACTAATGAAAAACTGTTTTTT. It specifies CASSDTGVTNEKLFF.

In this sample, this clone turned up once. The chain uses TRBV6-5 and TRBJ1-4; D gene uncertain. This CDR3 contains 13 residues. The germline V gene encodes CDR1 MNHEY and CDR2 SVGAGI. The V and J ends lost 5 bases and 3 bases respectively, with 7 bases between them. CDR3 sequence (DNA): TGTGCCAGCAGTCCCCTGGCTAATGAAAAACTGTTTTTT. The encoded protein is CASSPLANEKLFF.